A few counts support the clone carrying this TCR beta chain. Its antigen is undetermined. Deep-level running was used for the assay. Using immunoSEQ multiplex PCR, the repertoire was profiled, and TCRdb retains in-frame clones only, with some absent. The profile covers 2 million to 2.5 million clones, with roughly 94% appearing a single time and 0.13% taken by the ten largest. The healthy adult donors were HIV-negative and reported no recent acute infections or vaccinations. This sample is drawn from a study of shared clonotypes between healthy human individuals. Study observations and caveats: Blood was the only sampled material, and tissue repertoires likely differ.

The V and J ends lost 2 bases and 0 bases respectively, with 4 bases between them. This CDR3 spans 12 amino acids. Looked up from germline, CDR1 is GTSNPN and CDR2 is SVGIG (reference sequence). The chain carries TRBV30 and TRBJ1-2, with unresolved D. This TCR was recovered from a man aged 18-30 years in good health. Input material: naive CD4+ T cells sorted from blood. Specified subset: CD45RA+ positively selected. CDR3 sequence reads: CAWSTPNYGYTF. The CDR3 DNA reads as TGTGCCTGGAGTACGCCTAACTATGGCTACACCTTC.